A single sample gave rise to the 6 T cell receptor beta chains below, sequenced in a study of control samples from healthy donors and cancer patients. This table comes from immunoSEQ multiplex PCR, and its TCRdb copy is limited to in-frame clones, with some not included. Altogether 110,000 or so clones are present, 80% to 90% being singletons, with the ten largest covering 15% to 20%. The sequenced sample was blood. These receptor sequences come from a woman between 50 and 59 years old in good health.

The CDR3 sequence: CASRLGLAGGLGDTQYF. The CDR3 region has the DNA TGTGCCAGCAGACTAGGACTAGCGGGAGGGTTAGGGGATACGCAGTATTTT. The genes are TRBV7-2 and TRBJ2-3; 15 bases match TRBD2. The CDR3 totals 17 residues. CDR1 SGHTA and CDR2 FQGNSA come from the germline V gene. V dropped 6 bases and J dropped 6; count of bases not matched to a gene: 10.

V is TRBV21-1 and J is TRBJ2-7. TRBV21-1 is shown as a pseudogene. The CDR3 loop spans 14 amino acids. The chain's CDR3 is CASSVPNKHYEQYV. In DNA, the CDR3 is TGTGCCAGCAGCGTTCCCAACAAGCACTACGAGCAGTACGTC.

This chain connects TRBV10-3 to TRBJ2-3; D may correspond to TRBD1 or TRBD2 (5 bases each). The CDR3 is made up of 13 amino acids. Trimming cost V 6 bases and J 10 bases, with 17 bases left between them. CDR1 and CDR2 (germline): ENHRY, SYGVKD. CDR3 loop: CAIRGTTGAAQYF. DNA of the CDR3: TGTGCCATCAGGGGTACTACCGGGGCGGCGCAGTATTTT.

The CDR3 sequence: CASSSWKNSNEQFF. The CDR3 DNA reads TGCGCCAGCAGCTCCTGGAAAAATAGCAATGAGCAGTTCTTC. The chain employs TRBV5-1 and TRBJ2-1, with D unclear. CDR3 size: 14 residues. V was cut by 3 bases and J by 6 bases, with 13 bases left in between. The V gene's germline CDR1 is SGHRS and CDR2 YFSETQ.

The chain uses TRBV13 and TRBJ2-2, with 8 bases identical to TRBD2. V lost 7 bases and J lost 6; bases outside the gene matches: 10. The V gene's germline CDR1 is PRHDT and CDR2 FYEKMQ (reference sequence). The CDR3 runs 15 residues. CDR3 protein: CASTFRGLDAGELFF. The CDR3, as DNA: TGTGCCAGCACCTTCCGGGGACTAGATGCCGGGGAGCTGTTTTTT.

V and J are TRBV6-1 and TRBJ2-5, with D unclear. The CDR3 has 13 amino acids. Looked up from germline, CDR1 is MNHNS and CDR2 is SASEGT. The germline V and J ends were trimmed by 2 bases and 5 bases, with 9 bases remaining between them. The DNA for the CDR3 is TGTGCCAGCAGTGAAAATCTTGGGGAGACCCAGTACTTC. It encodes CASSENLGETQYF.